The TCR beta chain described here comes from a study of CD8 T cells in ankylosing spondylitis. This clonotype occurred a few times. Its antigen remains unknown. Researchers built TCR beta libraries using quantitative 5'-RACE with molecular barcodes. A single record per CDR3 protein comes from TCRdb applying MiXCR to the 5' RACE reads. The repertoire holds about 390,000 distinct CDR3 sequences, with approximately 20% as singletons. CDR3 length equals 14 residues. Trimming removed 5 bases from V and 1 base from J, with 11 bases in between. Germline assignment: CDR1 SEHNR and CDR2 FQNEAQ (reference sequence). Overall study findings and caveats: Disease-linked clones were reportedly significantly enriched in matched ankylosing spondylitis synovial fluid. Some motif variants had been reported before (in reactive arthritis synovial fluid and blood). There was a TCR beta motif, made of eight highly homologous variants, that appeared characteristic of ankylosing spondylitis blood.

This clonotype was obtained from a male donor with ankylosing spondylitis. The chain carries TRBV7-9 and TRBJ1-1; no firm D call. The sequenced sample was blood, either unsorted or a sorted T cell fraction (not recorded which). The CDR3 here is CASSLYTGNTEAFF. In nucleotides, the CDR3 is TGTGCCAGCAGCCTGTATACTGGGAACACTGAAGCTTTCTTT.